One and the same sample provided the 28 T cell receptor beta chains below, sequenced in a study of STAT5B mutations in CD4+ large granular lymphocyte leukemia. This table comes from immunoSEQ multiplex PCR, and its TCRdb copy is limited to in-frame clones, with some not included. This sample has over 35,000 clones, with around 84% found just once. Sequencing was carried out using CD4+ T cells from blood buffy coats. These TCRs come from a human donor in good health.

V is TRBV29-1 and J is TRBJ2-1; D is uncertain. Germline values: CDR1 SQVTM, CDR2 ANQGSEA. With 3 bases removed from V and 7 bases from J, the gap between germline ends came to 4 bases. There are 10 residues in the CDR3. The CDR3, as DNA: TGCAGCGTTGACCAGAATGAGCAGTTCTTC. This codes for CSVDQNEQFF.

This clone appeared a few times. This chain joins TRBV19 and TRBJ1-2, with TRBD1 as a possible D gene (5 bases). The germline V and J ends were trimmed by 1 base and 7 bases, with 13 bases remaining between them. The germline CDR1 and CDR2 sequences are LNHDA and SQIVND (reference sequence). This CDR3 spans 14 amino acids. The CDR3 sequence is CASSIVRDSGGYTF. CDR3 nucleotide sequence: TGTGCCAGTAGTATAGTGAGAGACAGCGGTGGCTACACCTTC. The entire variable domain, with the rest obtained from reference TRBV19 and TRBJ1-2, is as follows: DGGITQSPKYLFRKEGQNVTLSCEQNLNHDAMYWYRQDPGQGLRLIYYSQIVNDFQKGDIAEGYSVSREKKESFPLTVTSAQKNPTAFYLCASSIVRDSGGYTFGSGTRLTVV.

This chain joins TRBV7-3 and TRBJ2-2; no clear D. V was cut by 4 bases and J by 5 bases, with 5 bases left in between. Germline CDR1 is SGHTA and CDR2 is FQGTGA. The CDR3 loop spans 12 amino acids. The CDR3 DNA reads TGTGCCAGCAGCTCTCATACCGGGGAGCTGTTTTTT. Amino acid sequence: CASSSHTGELFF.

The rearrangement uses TRBV5-1 and TRBJ2-5; TRBD1 is a possible D gene (5 bases). The germline gives CDR1 SGHRS, CDR2 YFSETQ. V dropped 4 bases and J dropped 5 bases, with 12 bases sitting between them. CDR3 size: 13 residues. CDR3 amino acids: CASSARGFETQYF. The CDR3 region has the DNA TGCGCCAGCAGCGCAAGGGGTTTCGAGACCCAGTACTTC.

This sequence joins TRBV25-1 and TRBJ1-2, with D tentatively TRBD1 (5 bases). This CDR3 has 16 residues. Trimming cost V 4 bases and J 2 bases, with 17 bases left between them. Germline V gives CDR1 MGHDK, CDR2 SYGVNS. In DNA, the CDR3 is TGTGCCAGCAGTGCCCGGGGCCTTCAAATAAACTATGGCTACACCTTC. This sequence encodes CASSARGLQINYGYTF.

V gene TRBV11-2 combines with J gene TRBJ2-2; 12 bases map to TRBD2. The junction had 11 bases not matched to a gene; V was cut back by 5 bases and J by 7 bases. Looked up from germline, CDR1 is SGHAT and CDR2 is FQNNGV. The CDR3 has 17 residues. The CDR3 here is CASSTRLAGEPSGELFF. The DNA for the CDR3 is TGTGCCAGCAGCACCCGACTAGCGGGAGAGCCTAGCGGGGAGCTGTTTTTT.

The rearrangement uses TRBV28 and TRBJ2-5; D is possibly TRBD1 (5 bases). Germline V gene sequence: CDR1 MDHEN, CDR2 SYDVKM. The V end was cut by 5 bases, the J end by 4 bases, with 11 bases between. CDR3 length equals 13 residues. CDR3 coding DNA: TGTGCCAGCAGTCCCGGTCAGGGAGAGACCCAGTACTTC. Translation: CASSPGQGETQYF.

The chain uses TRBV6-5 and TRBJ1-5, with D maybe TRBD1 (5 bases). From germline, CDR1 is MNHEY and CDR2 SVGAGI. CDR3 length equals 16 residues. V lost 4 bases and J lost 7, with 20 bases in between. Here the CDR3 reads CASSSFGAGNSQPQHF. In DNA form, the CDR3 reads TGTGCCAGCAGTTCGTTTGGGGCAGGGAATAGCCAGCCCCAGCATTTT.

The chain uses TRBV27 and TRBJ2-7; TRBD1 is a possible D gene (5 bases). V was cut by 5 bases and J by 2 bases, with 13 bases left in between. Germline V gene sequence: CDR1 MNHEY, CDR2 SMNVEV (reference sequence). This CDR3 has 14 amino acids. The DNA for the CDR3 is TGTGCCAGCAGTCTGACGACAGATCCCTACGAGCAGTACTTC. This translates into CASSLTTDPYEQYF.

This rearrangement joins TRBV6-5 to TRBJ1-2; D is possibly TRBD1 (6 bases). V lost 0 bases to trimming and J lost 7 bases, with 15 bases between them. The CDR3 has 15 amino acids. Germline V lookup: CDR1 MNHEY, CDR2 SVGAGI. CDR3 DNA sequence: TGTGCCAGCAGTTACTCGGGGGGCGTCTTGGGTGGCTACACCTTC. It codes for CASSYSGGVLGGYTF.

This clone was picked up one time. The genes are TRBV27 and TRBJ2-5, with D perhaps matching TRBD1 (6 bases). The germline V and J ends were trimmed by 5 bases and 5 bases, with 18 bases remaining between them. CDR3 length equals 15 residues. CDR1 and CDR2 (germline): MNHEY, SMNVEV (reference sequence). The CDR3 is CASSLSRGTSETQYF. The DNA of the CDR3 is TGTGCCAGCAGTCTCTCCAGGGGAACGAGCGAGACCCAGTACTTC.

The chain uses TRBV5-8 and TRBJ1-5, with D possibly being TRBD1 (6 bases). Germline assignment: CDR1 SGHTS and CDR2 YDEGEE. The CDR3 is made up of 17 amino acids. V was trimmed by 3 bases and J by 0 bases, leaving 16 bases between them. In nucleotides, the CDR3 is TGTGCCAGCAGCTCCTACGGACAGACTCATAGCAATCAGCCCCAGCATTTT. Encoded protein: CASSSYGQTHSNQPQHF.

The CDR3 sequence: CASSRQEDTGELFF. The CDR3, as DNA: TGTGCCAGCAGTAGGCAGGAAGACACCGGGGAGCTGTTTTTT. This rearrangement joins TRBV6-1 to TRBJ2-2; D unresolved. This CDR3 is 14 amino acids long. The germline gives CDR1 MNHNS, CDR2 SASEGT. Deletions cut 5 bases from V and 3 bases from J, with 10 bases between.

The chain recombines TRBV6-1 with TRBJ1-3, with unresolved D. Germline CDR1 is MNHNS and CDR2 is SASEGT. V was pared by 2 bases and J by 0 bases, with 11 bases between. This CDR3 comprises 16 residues. The CDR3 is CASSELPPDSGNTIYF. DNA of the CDR3: TGTGCCAGCAGTGAACTACCCCCAGACTCTGGAAACACCATATATTTT.

V is TRBV5-8 and J is TRBJ2-3; TRBD1 or TRBD2 may be the D gene (6 bases each). Germline V gives CDR1 SGHTS, CDR2 YDEGEE. The CDR3 runs 16 residues. Between the trimmed V and J ends, which lost 4 bases and 2 bases, there was a span of 17 bases. The CDR3 loop is CASSPSGASFTDTQYF. The CDR3 nucleotides read TGTGCCAGCAGCCCCTCGGGGGCTAGCTTCACAGATACGCAGTATTTT.

The chain combines TRBV6-1 with TRBJ1-1, with 7 nucleotides matching TRBD1. Germline V CDR1 and CDR2: MNHNS, SASEGT. V shed 1 base, J shed 1 base, and the junction held 3 bases outside the gene matches. The CDR3 spans 15 residues. CDR3 region: CASSEGGTANTEAFF. The CDR3 DNA is TGTGCCAGCAGTGAAGGGGGGACAGCGAACACTGAAGCTTTCTTT.

The V gene is TRBV9, the J gene TRBJ1-4, with unresolved D. This CDR3 is built from 16 residues. The V gene's germline CDR1 is SGDLS and CDR2 YYNGEE. The V and J ends lost 0 bases and 0 bases respectively, with 9 bases between them. The CDR3 reads CASSVGLSATNEKLFF. The CDR3 nucleotides read TGTGCCAGCAGCGTAGGGTTGTCTGCAACTAATGAAAAACTGTTTTTT.

This clone was seen a single time. This sequence joins TRBV5-1 and TRBJ2-1, with D perhaps matching TRBD2 (7 bases). The V end was cut by 7 bases, the J end by 8 bases, with 25 bases between. Germline values: CDR1 SGHRS, CDR2 YFSETQ. The CDR3 contains 16 residues. CDR3: CASSLGGAGEGDEQFF. DNA for the CDR3: TGCGCCAGCTCCCTAGGGGGGGCGGGAGAGGGTGATGAGCAGTTCTTC.

The chain uses TRBV21-1 and TRBJ1-1. TRBV21-1 is labeled a pseudogene. The CDR3 has 12 residues. CDR3 sequence reads: CASSNCAPWAFF. The CDR3 coding sequence is TGTGCCAGCAGCAATTGTGCGCCATGGGCTTTCTTT.

V gene TRBV9 combines with J gene TRBJ2-3; D may be TRBD2 (6 bases). Germline loops: CDR1 SGDLS, CDR2 YYNGEE. V was cut by 3 bases and J by 5 bases, with 10 bases left in between. The CDR3 consists of 13 residues. In DNA, the CDR3 is TGTGCCAGCAGCGGGAGGGCTGGAGATACGCAGTATTTT. Translation: CASSGRAGDTQYF.

In DNA form, the CDR3 reads TGTGCCAGCAGTTACTCGCGACTAGCGGGAGTGGATACGCAGTATTTT. Amino acids: CASSYSRLAGVDTQYF. This chain links TRBV6-5 with TRBJ2-3; 12 bases align to TRBD2. Looked up from germline, CDR1 is MNHEY and CDR2 is SVGAGI. CDR3 length equals 16 residues. V dropped 0 bases and J dropped 6; count of bases not matched to a gene: 4.

The V and J genes are TRBV29-1 and TRBJ2-7; D is tentatively TRBD1 or TRBD2 (5 bases each). This CDR3 contains 15 residues. The germline V gene has CDR1 SQVTM and CDR2 ANQGSEA. Trimming took 4 bases from V and 2 from J, leaving 18 bases between them. CDR3 DNA sequence: TGCAGCGTTGGGGGACGGGAATCCGGTCCCTACGAGCAGTACTTC. It translates to CSVGGRESGPYEQYF.

The chain uses TRBV9 and TRBJ2-3, with 7 bases identical to TRBD2. The CDR3 has 15 amino acids. Per the germline V gene, CDR1 is SGDLS and CDR2 is YYNGEE. Trimming at V came to 0 bases and at J to 1 base, leaving 2 bases not matched to a gene. The chain's CDR3 is CASSVGLAGTDTQYF. Here the CDR3 DNA reads TGTGCCAGCAGCGTAGGGCTAGCGGGCACAGATACGCAGTATTTT.

The rearrangement uses TRBV10-1 and TRBJ2-7; perhaps TRBD2 as D (5 bases). Looked up from germline, CDR1 is WNHNN and CDR2 is SYGVQD (reference sequence). This CDR3 has 13 amino acids. V gave up 6 bases and J gave up 7 bases, with 16 bases separating them. CDR3 coding DNA: TGCGCCAGCAGCCCCGGACTTACCTCTGAGCAGTACTTC. It codes for CASSPGLTSEQYF.

This rearrangement joins TRBV11-3 to TRBJ2-5; possible D gene TRBD1, 5 bases. The last part of the DNA fits TRBJ2-7 better; the J call may be wrong. Germline V lookup: CDR1 SGHNT, CDR2 YENEEA. The CDR3 has 13 residues. CDR3 loop: CASSMTVYGEQYF. The CDR3, as DNA: TGTGCCAGCAGCATGACAGTCTACGGCGAGCAGTACTTC.

The rearrangement links TRBV5-6 to TRBJ2-3; D remains unclear. This CDR3 spans 14 amino acids. Germline CDR1 and CDR2: SGHDT and YYEEEE. V lost 4 bases and J 2 bases, leaving 11 bases between the germline ends. The CDR3 is CASSPQRVTDTQYF. The DNA for the CDR3 is TGTGCCAGCAGCCCACAAAGGGTCACAGATACGCAGTATTTT.

This clone has more than one count but fewer than ten. CDR3 in DNA: TGTGCCAGCAGCTTAGGCGGTCCCGGTGAGCAGTTCTTC. It encodes CASSLGGPGEQFF. The chain uses TRBV11-2 and TRBJ2-1, with no clear D. The CDR3 is made up of 13 amino acids. Germline V gene sequence: CDR1 SGHAT, CDR2 FQNNGV. Between the trimmed V and J ends, which lost 1 base and 9 bases, there was a span of 10 bases.

The chain links TRBV30 to TRBJ2-7; D gene unclear. Deletions cut 0 bases from V and 3 bases from J, with 12 bases between. Germline V gene data show CDR1 as GTSNPN and CDR2 as SVGIG (reference sequence). The CDR3 runs 14 residues. For the CDR3, the DNA is TGTGCCTGGAGTGTACAATTCGTGGGCTACGAGCAGTACTTC. Its translation is CAWSVQFVGYEQYF.